Sequencing of this T cell receptor beta chain was carried out in a study of spatial heterogeneity in lung cancer. Study information: Alpha-chain detections were consistently fewer than beta-chain detections among the sequences.

TCR cDNA molecules each had a unique molecular identifier. One entry per CDR3 protein results from TCRdb running MiXCR on the 5' RACE reads. The data contain roughly 40,000 distinct CDR3 sequences, approximately 6.5% of them singletons. From germline, CDR1 is DFQATT and CDR2 SNEGSKA (reference sequence). The CDR3 has 10 amino acids. V dropped 3 bases and J dropped 1 base, with 0 bases sitting between them. Study-level results: Tumor TCRs that were ubiquitous and expanded showed up in blood more at resection than follow-up.

Time point of the sample: sample taken at primary tumor resection. The input material, whole RNA from tumor, nontumor lung or frozen PBMC, was sequenced unsorted. Concerning this clonotype: Its antigen is not known.

Sequences were derived from PBMCs, sampled at surgery. The chain employs TRBV20-1 and TRBJ1-1; D is ambiguous. The TCR originated in a female donor with early-stage non-small cell lung cancer. In DNA form, the CDR3 reads TGCAGTGCTAGGAACACTGAAGCTTTCTTT. Translated: CSARNTEAFF.